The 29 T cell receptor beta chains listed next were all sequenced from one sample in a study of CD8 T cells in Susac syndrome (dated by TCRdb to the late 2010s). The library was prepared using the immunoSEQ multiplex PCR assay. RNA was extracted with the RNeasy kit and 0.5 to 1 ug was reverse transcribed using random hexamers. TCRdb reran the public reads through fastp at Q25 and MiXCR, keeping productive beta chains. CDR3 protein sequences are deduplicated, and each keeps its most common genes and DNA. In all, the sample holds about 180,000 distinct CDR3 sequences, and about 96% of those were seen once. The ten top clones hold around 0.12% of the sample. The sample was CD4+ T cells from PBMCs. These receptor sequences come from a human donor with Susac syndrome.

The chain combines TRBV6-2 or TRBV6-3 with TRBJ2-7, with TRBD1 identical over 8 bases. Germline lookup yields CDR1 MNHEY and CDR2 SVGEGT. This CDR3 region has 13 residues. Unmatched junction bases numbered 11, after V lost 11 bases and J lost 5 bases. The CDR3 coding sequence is TGTGCCGTCTCCGGACAGGGTAGCGACGAGCAGTACTTC. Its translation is CAVSGQGSDEQYF.

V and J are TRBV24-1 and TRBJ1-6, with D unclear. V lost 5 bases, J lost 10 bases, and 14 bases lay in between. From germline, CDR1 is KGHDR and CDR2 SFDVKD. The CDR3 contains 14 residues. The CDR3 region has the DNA TGTGCCACCAGTGGAAACGATCCGGGGTCACCCCTCCACTTT. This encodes CATSGNDPGSPLHF.

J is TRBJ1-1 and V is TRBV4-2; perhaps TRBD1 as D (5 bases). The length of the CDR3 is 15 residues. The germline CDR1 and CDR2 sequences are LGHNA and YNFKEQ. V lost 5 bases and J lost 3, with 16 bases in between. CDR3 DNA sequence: TGTGCCAGCAGCTCCGAAGGCATGGGGCACACTGAAGCTTTCTTT. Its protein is CASSSEGMGHTEAFF.

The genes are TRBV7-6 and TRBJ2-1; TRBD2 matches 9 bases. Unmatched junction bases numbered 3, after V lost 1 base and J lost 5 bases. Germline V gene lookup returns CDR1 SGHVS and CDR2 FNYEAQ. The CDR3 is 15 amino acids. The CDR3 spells CASSLGGGGDNEQFF. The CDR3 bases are TGTGCCAGCAGCTTAGGTGGCGGGGGGGACAATGAGCAGTTCTTC.

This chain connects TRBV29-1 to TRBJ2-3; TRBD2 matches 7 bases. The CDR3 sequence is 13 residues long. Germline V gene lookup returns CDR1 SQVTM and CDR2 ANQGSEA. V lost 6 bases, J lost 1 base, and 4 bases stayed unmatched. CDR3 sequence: CSVGGWGTDTQYF. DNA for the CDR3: TGCAGCGTCGGGGGGTGGGGCACAGATACGCAGTATTTT.

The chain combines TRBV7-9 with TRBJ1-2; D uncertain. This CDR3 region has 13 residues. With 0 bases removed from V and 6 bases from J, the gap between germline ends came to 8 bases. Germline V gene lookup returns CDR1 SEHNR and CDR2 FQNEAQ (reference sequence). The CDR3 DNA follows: TGTGCCAGCAGCTTAGCATGGCAGGATGGCTACACCTTC. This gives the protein CASSLAWQDGYTF. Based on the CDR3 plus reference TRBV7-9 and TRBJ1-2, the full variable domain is DTGVSQNPRHKITKRGQNVTFRCDPISEHNRLYWYRQTLGQGPEFLTYFQNEAQLEKSRLLSDRFSAERPKGSFSTLEIQRTEQGDSAMYLCASSLAWQDGYTFGSGTRLTVV.

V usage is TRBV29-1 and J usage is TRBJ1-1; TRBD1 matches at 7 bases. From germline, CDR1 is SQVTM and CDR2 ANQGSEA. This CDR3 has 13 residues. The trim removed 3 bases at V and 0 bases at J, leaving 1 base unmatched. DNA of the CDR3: TGCAGCGTTGAGGGACAGATGAACACTGAAGCTTTCTTT. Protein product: CSVEGQMNTEAFF.

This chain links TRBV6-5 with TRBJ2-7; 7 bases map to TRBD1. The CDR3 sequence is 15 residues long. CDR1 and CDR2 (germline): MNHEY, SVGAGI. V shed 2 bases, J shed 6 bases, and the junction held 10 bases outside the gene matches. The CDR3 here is CASSYTGTAQAEQYF. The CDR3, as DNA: TGTGCCAGCAGTTACACCGGGACAGCACAGGCCGAGCAGTACTTC.

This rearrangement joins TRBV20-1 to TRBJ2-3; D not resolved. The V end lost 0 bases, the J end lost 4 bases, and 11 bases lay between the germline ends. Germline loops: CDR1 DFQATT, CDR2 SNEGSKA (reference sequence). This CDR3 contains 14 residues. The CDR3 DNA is TGCAGTGCTAGAGATGGTTCGGGCGCAGATACGCAGTATTTT. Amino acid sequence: CSARDGSGADTQYF.

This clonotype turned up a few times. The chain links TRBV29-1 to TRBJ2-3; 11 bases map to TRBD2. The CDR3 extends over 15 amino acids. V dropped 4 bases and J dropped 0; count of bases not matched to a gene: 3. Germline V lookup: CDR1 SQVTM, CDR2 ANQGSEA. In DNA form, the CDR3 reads TGCAGCGTTGGGGGACTAGCGGCTAGCACAGATACGCAGTATTTT. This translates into CSVGGLAASTDTQYF.

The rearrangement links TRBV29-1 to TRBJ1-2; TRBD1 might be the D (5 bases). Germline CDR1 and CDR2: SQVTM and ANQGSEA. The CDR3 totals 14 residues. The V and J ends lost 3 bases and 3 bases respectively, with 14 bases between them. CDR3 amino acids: CSVDSWQGDYGYTF. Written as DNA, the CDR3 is TGCAGCGTTGATAGCTGGCAGGGTGACTATGGCTACACCTTC.

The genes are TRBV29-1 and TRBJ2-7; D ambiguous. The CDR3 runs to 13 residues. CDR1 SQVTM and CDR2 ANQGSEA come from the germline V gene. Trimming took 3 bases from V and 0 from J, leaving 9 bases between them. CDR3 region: CSVDSPTSYEQYF. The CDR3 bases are TGCAGCGTTGACAGTCCGACCTCCTACGAGCAGTACTTC.

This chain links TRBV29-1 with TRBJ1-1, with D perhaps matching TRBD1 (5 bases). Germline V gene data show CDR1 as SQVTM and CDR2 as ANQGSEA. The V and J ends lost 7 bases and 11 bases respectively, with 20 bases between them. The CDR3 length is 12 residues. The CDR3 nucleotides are TGCAGCGCGGAGCCCGACAGATCCCAGGCTTTCTTT. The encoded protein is CSAEPDRSQAFF.

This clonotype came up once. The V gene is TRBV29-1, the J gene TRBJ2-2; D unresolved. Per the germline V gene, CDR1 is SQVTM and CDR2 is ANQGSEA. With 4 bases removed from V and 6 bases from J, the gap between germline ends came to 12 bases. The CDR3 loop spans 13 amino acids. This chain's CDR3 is CSVVLGVPGELFF. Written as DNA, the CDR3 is TGCAGCGTTGTGCTTGGCGTCCCCGGGGAGCTGTTTTTT.

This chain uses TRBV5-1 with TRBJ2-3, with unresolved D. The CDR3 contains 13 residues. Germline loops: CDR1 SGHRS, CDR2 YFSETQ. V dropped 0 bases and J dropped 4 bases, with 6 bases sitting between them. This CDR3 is CASSLEHPDTQYF. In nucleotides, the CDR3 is TGCGCCAGCAGCTTGGAGCACCCAGATACGCAGTATTTT.

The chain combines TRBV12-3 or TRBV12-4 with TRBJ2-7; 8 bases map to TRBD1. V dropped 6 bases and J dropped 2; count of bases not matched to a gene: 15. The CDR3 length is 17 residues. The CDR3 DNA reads TGTGCCAGCAGCTTTGACCTCGGACAGGGTCTAACCTACGAGCAGTACTTC. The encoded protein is CASSFDLGQGLTYEQYF.

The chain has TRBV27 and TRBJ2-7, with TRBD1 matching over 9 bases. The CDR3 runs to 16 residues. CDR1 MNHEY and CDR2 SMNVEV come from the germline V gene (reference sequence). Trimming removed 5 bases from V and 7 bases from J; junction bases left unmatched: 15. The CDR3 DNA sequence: TGTGCCAGCAGTCTTATAGACAGGGGGGGAGGAAAAGAGCAGTACTTC. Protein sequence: CASSLIDRGGGKEQYF.

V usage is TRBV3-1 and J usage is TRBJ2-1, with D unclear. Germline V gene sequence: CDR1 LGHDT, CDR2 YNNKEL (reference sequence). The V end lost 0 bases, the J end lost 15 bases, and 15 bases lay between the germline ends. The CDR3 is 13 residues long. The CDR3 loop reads CASSQDWADPPFF. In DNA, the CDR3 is TGTGCCAGCAGCCAAGATTGGGCGGATCCTCCGTTCTTC.

The CDR3 DNA reads TGCAGCGTACAAGGTGCGAATCAGCCCCAGCATTTT. Its translation is CSVQGANQPQHF. V and J are TRBV29-1 and TRBJ1-5; D not resolved. Deletions cut 6 bases from V and 4 bases from J, with 10 bases between. From germline, CDR1 is SQVTM and CDR2 ANQGSEA. This CDR3 has 12 amino acids.

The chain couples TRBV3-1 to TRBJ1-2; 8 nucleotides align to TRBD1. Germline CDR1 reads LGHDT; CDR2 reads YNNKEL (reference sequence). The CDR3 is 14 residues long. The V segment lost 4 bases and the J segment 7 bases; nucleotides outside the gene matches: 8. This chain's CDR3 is CASSLGGQGRGYTF. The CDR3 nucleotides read TGTGCCAGCAGCCTAGGAGGACAGGGTCGTGGCTACACCTTC.

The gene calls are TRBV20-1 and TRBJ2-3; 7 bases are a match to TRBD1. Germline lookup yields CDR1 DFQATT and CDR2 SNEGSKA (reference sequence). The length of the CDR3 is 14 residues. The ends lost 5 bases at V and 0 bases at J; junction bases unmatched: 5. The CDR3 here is CSAAKGASTDTQYF. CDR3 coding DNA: TGCAGTGCTGCGAAGGGGGCCAGCACAGATACGCAGTATTTT.

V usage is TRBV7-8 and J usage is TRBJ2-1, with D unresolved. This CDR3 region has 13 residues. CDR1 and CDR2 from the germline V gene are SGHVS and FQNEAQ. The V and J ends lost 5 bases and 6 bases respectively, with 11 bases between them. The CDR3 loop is CASSNYMSNEQFF. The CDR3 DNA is TGTGCCAGCAGCAATTATATGTCCAATGAGCAGTTCTTC.

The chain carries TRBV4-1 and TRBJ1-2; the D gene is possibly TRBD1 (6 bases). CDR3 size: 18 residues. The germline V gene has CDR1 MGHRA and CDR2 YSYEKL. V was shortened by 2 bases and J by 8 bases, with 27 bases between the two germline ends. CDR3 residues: CASSQPITGSRRMWGYTF. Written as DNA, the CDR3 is TGCGCCAGCAGCCAACCCATCACAGGGAGTAGGAGAATGTGGGGCTACACCTTC.

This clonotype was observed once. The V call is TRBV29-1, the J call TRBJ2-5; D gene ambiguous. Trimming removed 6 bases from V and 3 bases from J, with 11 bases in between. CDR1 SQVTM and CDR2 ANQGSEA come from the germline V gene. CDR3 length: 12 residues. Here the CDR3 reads CSVKTREETQYF. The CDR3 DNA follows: TGCAGCGTCAAGACGCGAGAAGAGACCCAGTACTTC.

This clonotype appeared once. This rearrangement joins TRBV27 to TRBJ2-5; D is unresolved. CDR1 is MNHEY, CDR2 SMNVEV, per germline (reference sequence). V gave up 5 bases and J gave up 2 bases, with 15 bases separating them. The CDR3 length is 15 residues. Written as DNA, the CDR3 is TGTGCCAGCAGTCCCACGACTGGGAATCAAGAGACCCAGTACTTC. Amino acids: CASSPTTGNQETQYF.

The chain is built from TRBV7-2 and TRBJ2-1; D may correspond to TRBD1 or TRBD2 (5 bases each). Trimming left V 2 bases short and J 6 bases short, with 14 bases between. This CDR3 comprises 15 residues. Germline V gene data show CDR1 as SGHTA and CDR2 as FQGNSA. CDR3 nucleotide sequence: TGTGCCAGCAGCTTACCGTTTGGGACCTCCAATGAGCAGTTCTTC. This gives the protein CASSLPFGTSNEQFF.

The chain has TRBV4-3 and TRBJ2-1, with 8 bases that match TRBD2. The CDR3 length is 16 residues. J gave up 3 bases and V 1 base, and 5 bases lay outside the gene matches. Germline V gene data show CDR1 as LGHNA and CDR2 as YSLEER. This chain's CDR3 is CASSQGYGGDYNEQFF. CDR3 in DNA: TGCGCCAGCAGCCAAGGGTACGGGGGGGACTACAATGAGCAGTTCTTC.

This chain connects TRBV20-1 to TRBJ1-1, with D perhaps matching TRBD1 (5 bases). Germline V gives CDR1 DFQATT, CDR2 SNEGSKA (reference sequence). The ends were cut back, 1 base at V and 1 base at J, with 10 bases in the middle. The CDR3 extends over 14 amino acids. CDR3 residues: CSARGDGQNTEAFF. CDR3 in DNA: TGCAGTGCTAGAGGGGACGGACAGAACACTGAAGCTTTCTTT.

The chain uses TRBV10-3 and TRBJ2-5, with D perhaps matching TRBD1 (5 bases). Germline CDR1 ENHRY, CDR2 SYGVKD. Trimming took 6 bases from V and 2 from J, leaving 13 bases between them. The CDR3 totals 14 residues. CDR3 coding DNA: TGTGCCATCAGGGCGGACATATCACAAGAGACCCAGTACTTC. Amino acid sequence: CAIRADISQETQYF.